This is a list of T cell receptor beta chains from one sample in a study of cytomegalovirus exposure and HLA in healthy donors. Repertoires were generated with immunoSEQ multiplex PCR, while TCRdb's copy carries only in-frame clones and drops some. The table records around 120,000 clones, 80% of them present only once. The sequencing input was PBMCs. Receptors originate from a man aged 45-65 years in good health and CMV-seronegative. Both conserved end residues are part of each CDR3. The D gene is left open where the match is weak. The listing skips clone size in some rows; elsewhere it reads once, few, many or a size class.

clone size	D gene	J gene	V gene	CDR3 DNA	CDR3 protein
few	TRBD2	TRBJ2-1	TRBV7-6	TGTGCCAGCAGCCCCCGGGAGGGCAATGAGCAGTTCTTC	CASSPREGNEQFF
NA	NA	TRBJ2-7	TRBV29-1	TGCAGCGTTCGGAAGCGGGCGATTCTCGGGGGCGAGCAGTACTTC	CSVRKRAILGGEQYF
NA	TRBD1	TRBJ1-2	TRBV6-1	TGTGCCAGCAGCGAACTTAGGGACAGCTCTGTCGGGTATGGCTACACCTTC	CASSELRDSSVGYGYTF
NA	NA	TRBJ1-2	TRBV6-5	TGTGCCAGCAGTTACTCCCGAGGAGTTGGTGGCTACACCTTC	CASSYSRGVGGYTF
once	NA	TRBJ2-4	TRBV5-4	TGTGCCAGCAGCTTGGGCGGGGAGCTAGCCAAAAACATTCAGTACTTC	CASSLGGELAKNIQYF
NA	NA	TRBJ1-2	TRBV7-9	TGTGCCAGCAGCTTAGCGCTTCCGACAGTCTATGGCTACACCTTC	CASSLALPTVYGYTF
NA	TRBD1	TRBJ2-7	TRBV14	TGTGCCAGCAGCCAAGATCGACAGGGCCCTAACTACGAGCAGTACTTC	CASSQDRQGPNYEQYF
NA	NA	TRBJ1-4	TRBV2	TGTGCCAGCAGTGAAGCTGGGGGGGTTTGGGAAAAACTGTTTTTT	CASSEAGGVWEKLFF
NA	NA	TRBJ2-1	TRBV9	TGTGCCAGCAGCCCCACCGCCGGGGGTGCCTACAATGAGCAGTTCTTC	CASSPTAGGAYNEQFF
few	TRBD1	TRBJ2-7	TRBV6-6	TGTGCCAGCACCCGGGACAGGGGGCAGAAATACGAGCAGTACTTC	CASTRDRGQKYEQYF
NA	NA	TRBJ1-4	TRBV5-1	TGCGCCAGCAGCTCGGAGGTCGCGGCTGAAAAACTGTTTTTT	CASSSEVAAEKLFF
NA	TRBD1	TRBJ2-7	TRBV7-3	TGTGCCAGCAGCCTTCACGGACCGGGACAGAGTTTTCCGTCCTCCTCCTACGAGCAGTACTTC	CASSLHGPGQSFPSSSYEQYF
once	NA	TRBJ1-1	TRBV28	TGTGCCAGCAGTAGGCCGAGGGGGGGTAACACTGAAGCTTTCTTT	CASSRPRGGNTEAFF
once	TRBD2	TRBJ2-7	TRBV29-1	TGCAGCGTTGAAGATCTGGGGGGGTCCGACGAGCAGTACTTC	CSVEDLGGSDEQYF
NA	NA	TRBJ1-3	TRBV19	TGTGCCAGTAGTATCTCGTCAGCTGGAAACACCATATATTTT	CASSISSAGNTIYF
NA	NA	TRBJ1-5	TRBV2	TGTGCCAGCAGTGAAGGACAGGCCTCCAATCAGCCCCAGCATTTT	CASSEGQASNQPQHF
NA	NA	TRBJ1-5	TRBV4-1	TGCGCCAGCAGCGGCGACAGTATTAGCAATCAGCCCCAGCATTTT	CASSGDSISNQPQHF
NA	NA	TRBJ2-5	TRBV4-1	TGCGCCAGCAGCCAAGCAGGGGCCCTAATGGAGACCCAGTACTTC	CASSQAGALMETQYF
NA	NA	TRBJ2-7	TRBV6-5	TGTGCCAGCAGTTATTCTACCTCAAAGGGAGCCTACGAGCAGTACTTC	CASSYSTSKGAYEQYF
few	NA	TRBJ2-7	TRBV10-3	TGTGCCGTAACGACAGCCCTCTACGAGCAGTACTTC	CAVTTALYEQYF
NA	TRBD2	TRBJ2-1	TRBV19	TGTGCCAGTAGTATAGGTAGCGGGGGGCGTAGTGAGCAGTTCTTC	CASSIGSGGRSEQFF
few	NA	TRBJ1-1	TRBV29-1	TGCAGCGTTGAGCGTACTGAAGCTTTCTTT	CSVERTEAFF
NA	NA	TRBJ2-2	TRBV27	TGTGCCAGCAGTTTAATCACGAACACCGGGGAGCTGTTTTTT	CASSLITNTGELFF
NA	TRBD1	TRBJ1-2	TRBV6-5	TGTGCCAGCAGAGAAACAGGGGGCGGCTATGGCTACACCTTC	CASRETGGGYGYTF
once	NA	TRBJ1-1	TRBV28	TGTGCCAGCAGTTTCCTGGCAATGAACACTGAAGCTTTCTTT	CASSFLAMNTEAFF
NA	TRBD1	TRBJ2-3	TRBV5-4	TGTGCCCGCAGCTTAGTAAGGGGGCAGGGCACAGATACGCAGTATTTT	CARSLVRGQGTDTQYF
NA	NA	TRBJ2-7	TRBV7-9	TGTGCCAGCAGCTTAAATCTACAGTTCTCCTACGAGCAGTACTTC	CASSLNLQFSYEQYF
NA	NA	TRBJ1-4	TRBV19	TGTGCCAGTACCACGTCGGGGAAAGAAAAACTGTTTTTT	CASTTSGKEKLFF
few	TRBD1	TRBJ1-1	TRBV7-9	TGTGCCAGCAGCTTACACAACAGGGGGAACACTGAAGCTTTCTTT	CASSLHNRGNTEAFF
NA	NA	TRBJ2-3	TRBV7-2	TGTGCCAGCAGCCTCCCGGGAGCGCGATTTTTGGATACGCAGTATTTT	CASSLPGARFLDTQYF
NA	NA	TRBJ1-4	TRBV6-8	TGTGCCAGCAGTTCCCGGGCTGAGGGCGTGCTGTTTTTT	CASSSRAEGVLFF
NA	TRBD1	TRBJ1-5	TRBV18	TGTGCCAGCTCCTATTTGGGACAGGACAATCAGCCCCAGCATTTT	CASSYLGQDNQPQHF
NA	TRBD2	TRBJ2-1	TRBV9	TGTGCCAGCAGCGTAGGACTAGCGGCCTACAATGAGCAGTTCTTC	CASSVGLAAYNEQFF
NA	NA	TRBJ1-4	TRBV19	TGTGCCAGTAGTATTTTGGCGGGGGGCGGCAAATCACCAATGGCAAAACTGTTTTTT	CASSILAGGGKSPMAKLFF
NA	TRBD2	TRBJ2-7	TRBV10-2	TGCGCCAGCAGGGTGGCGGGGGACCTCTACGAGCAGTACTTC	CASRVAGDLYEQYF
NA	TRBD1	TRBJ1-2	TRBV28	TGTGCCAGCAGTTTCGGGACAGCTCATAACTATGGCTACACCTTC	CASSFGTAHNYGYTF
NA	TRBD2	TRBJ2-3	TRBV4-3	TGCGCCAGCAGCCAAGGGACTAGCGGGGGCTCTAGCACAGATACGCAGTATTTC	CASSQGTSGGSSTDTQYF
NA	NA	TRBJ1-1	TRBV5-1	TGCGCCAGCACCTCCACCGGGTCGAACACTGAAGCTTTCTTT	CASTSTGSNTEAFF
few	NA	TRBJ1-5	TRBV15	TGTGCCACCACTCCCAAGAGCCATCAGCCCCAGCATTTT	CATTPKSHQPQHF
NA	TRBD1	TRBJ1-1	TRBV18	TGTGCCAGCTCACCACCAGCGACAGGGGCGAGGAACACTGAAGCTTTCTTT	CASSPPATGARNTEAFF
NA	NA	TRBJ1-4	TRBV18	TGTGCCAGCTCACTTTCAAGGGAGGGAAAACTGTTTTTT	CASSLSREGKLFF